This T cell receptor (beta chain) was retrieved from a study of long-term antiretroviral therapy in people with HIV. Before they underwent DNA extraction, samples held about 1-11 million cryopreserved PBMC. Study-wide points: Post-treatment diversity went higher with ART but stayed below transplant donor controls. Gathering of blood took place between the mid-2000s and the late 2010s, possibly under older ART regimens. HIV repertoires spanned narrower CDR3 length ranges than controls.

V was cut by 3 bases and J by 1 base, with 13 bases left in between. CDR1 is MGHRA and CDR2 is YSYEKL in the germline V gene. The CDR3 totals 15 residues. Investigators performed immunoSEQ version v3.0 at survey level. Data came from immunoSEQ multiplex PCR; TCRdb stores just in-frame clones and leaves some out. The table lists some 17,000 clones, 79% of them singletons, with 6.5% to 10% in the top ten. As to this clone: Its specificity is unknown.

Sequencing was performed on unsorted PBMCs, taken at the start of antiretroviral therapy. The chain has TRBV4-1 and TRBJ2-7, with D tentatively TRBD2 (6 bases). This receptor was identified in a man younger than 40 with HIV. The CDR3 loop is CASSQGGRVSYEQYF. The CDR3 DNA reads TGCGCCAGCAGCCAGGGGGGTAGGGTTTCCTACGAGCAGTACTTC.